These 13 T cell receptor beta chains were all obtained from the same sample, sequenced in a study of blood T cell repertoires in COVID-19. The method was immunoSEQ multiplex PCR; TCRdb's version includes in-frame clones alone and lacks a portion of them. This table has around 250,000 clones, under 85% appearing once. The sample taken for sequencing was peripheral blood. These receptors were collected from a man between 25 and 39 years old who had recovered from COVID-19.

This clone was counted between two and nine times. The chain uses TRBV5-1 and TRBJ2-7; D unclear. Germline lookup yields CDR1 SGHRS and CDR2 YFSETQ. Between the trimmed V and J ends, which lost 0 bases and 4 bases, there was a span of 8 bases. The CDR3 is 13 residues long. CDR3: CASSLDLVYEQYF. The DNA for the CDR3 is TGCGCCAGCAGCTTGGATCTCGTTTACGAGCAGTACTTC.

On this clone: At one end the junction does not follow the germline gene, possibly because of a read error. The CDR3 protein is CASGLTGETQYF. The CDR3 DNA sequence: TGCGCCAGCGGCTTGACCGGAGAGACCCAGTACTTC. This chain uses TRBV5-1 with TRBJ2-5; D gene ambiguous. This CDR3 has 12 amino acids. Germline CDR1 reads SGHRS; CDR2 reads YFSETQ.

This rearrangement joins TRBV28 to TRBJ1-2; D may be TRBD1 (6 bases). The ends were cut back, 4 bases at V and 3 bases at J, with 18 bases in the middle. The CDR3 spans 16 residues. The germline CDR1 and CDR2 sequences are MDHEN and SYDVKM. CDR3 region: CASSSSGTKVYYGYTF. CDR3 DNA sequence: TGTGCCAGCAGTTCATCCGGGACAAAGGTTTACTATGGCTACACCTTC.

V gene TRBV11-2 combines with J gene TRBJ2-5; 7 nucleotides line up with TRBD1. The CDR3 loop spans 14 amino acids. The germline V gene encodes CDR1 SGHAT and CDR2 FQNNGV. V lost 5 bases to trimming and J lost 5 bases; unmatched junction nucleotides: 8. CDR3 amino acids: CASSPNRGRETQYF. DNA for the CDR3: TGTGCCAGCAGCCCAAACAGGGGTCGGGAGACCCAGTACTTC.

This clone appeared a single time. The genes are TRBV27 and TRBJ1-2; possible D gene TRBD1, 5 bases. Trimming removed 6 bases at V and 4 bases at J, with 15 bases between. The CDR3 has 14 residues. Germline V gives CDR1 MNHEY, CDR2 SMNVEV (reference sequence). The CDR3 DNA follows: TGTGCCAGCAGCGGCGACGGGGGGTTCTATGGCTACACCTTC. It is translated as CASSGDGGFYGYTF.

The gene calls are TRBV7-9 and TRBJ1-4; the D gene is possibly TRBD1 (6 bases). Deletions cut 4 bases from V and 4 bases from J, with 10 bases between. CDR3 length: 14 amino acids. CDR1 SEHNR and CDR2 FQNEAQ come from the germline V gene (reference sequence). The CDR3 here is CASSSGVGNEKLFF. The CDR3 coding sequence is TGTGCCAGCAGCTCAGGGGTCGGTAATGAAAAACTGTTTTTT.

The CDR3 DNA follows: TGTGCCAGCATCATCACGAAGGGCGGGGGAGAAGCTTTCTTT. This codes for CASIITKGGGEAFF. The V call is TRBV2, the J call TRBJ1-1, with D perhaps matching TRBD1 (5 bases). Germline values: CDR1 SNHLY, CDR2 FYNNEI. The CDR3 runs to 14 residues. V lost 7 bases to trimming and J lost 8 bases, with 20 bases between them. Full variable domain (outside the CDR3, taken from reference TRBV2 and TRBJ1-1): EPEVTQTPSHQVTQMGQEVILRCVPISNHLYFYWYRQILGQKVEFLVSFYNNEISEKSEIFDDQFSVERPDGSNFTLKIRSTKLEDSAMYFCASIITKGGGEAFFGQGTRLTVV.

This clone has more than one count but fewer than ten. This chain links TRBV27 with TRBJ1-6; 10 positions match TRBD1. The CDR3 contains 15 residues. V lost 6 bases, J lost 9 bases, and 8 bases stayed unmatched. Germline-derived CDR1 and CDR2 are MNHEY and SMNVEV (reference sequence). The CDR3: CASRITGTGVSPLHF. The CDR3 region has the DNA TGTGCCAGCAGGATAACGGGGACAGGGGTTTCACCCCTCCACTTT.

V gene TRBV10-3 combines with J gene TRBJ1-1; 11 nucleotides align to TRBD1. CDR1 and CDR2 (germline): ENHRY, SYGVKD. The junction had 0 bases not matched to a gene; V was cut back by 8 bases and J by 1 base. The CDR3 consists of 13 residues. This CDR3 is CAIGTGGNTEAFF. CDR3 sequence (DNA): TGTGCCATCGGGACAGGGGGGAACACTGAAGCTTTCTTT.

This chain links TRBV5-1 with TRBJ1-6, with 12 bases that match TRBD1. Germline CDR1 SGHRS, CDR2 YFSETQ. Trimming took 0 bases from V and 7 from J; bases not matched to a gene: 5. The CDR3 sequence is 17 residues long. Here the CDR3 reads CASSLVTGTGGNSPLHF. Here the CDR3 DNA reads TGCGCCAGCAGCTTGGTTACCGGGACAGGGGGCAATTCACCCCTCCACTTT.

V gene TRBV28 combines with J gene TRBJ1-3; the match to TRBD1 covers 7 bases. The germline V gene encodes CDR1 MDHEN and CDR2 SYDVKM. The CDR3 length is 16 residues. V gave up 2 bases and J gave up 3 bases; unmatched junction bases: 7. CDR3 bases: TGTGCCAGCAGTTTACCCACCGGACAGGATGGAAACACCATATATTTT. It codes for CASSLPTGQDGNTIYF.

The J gene is TRBJ1-1, the V gene TRBV10-3; a possible D gene is TRBD1 (5 bases). V lost 3 bases to trimming and J lost 5 bases, with 10 bases between them. CDR1 is ENHRY and CDR2 is SYGVKD in the germline V gene. The CDR3 covers 13 residues. The CDR3 sequence is CAISDGGDTEAFF. CDR3 coding DNA: TGTGCCATCAGTGATGGGGGGGATACTGAAGCTTTCTTT.

V usage is TRBV5-6 and J usage is TRBJ1-2; tentative D call: TRBD1 (6 bases). Germline CDR1 and CDR2: SGHDT and YYEEEE. This CDR3 has 13 amino acids. V was cut by 4 bases and J by 4 bases, with 11 bases left in between. CDR3 amino acids: CASSPGQSYGYTF. The DNA for the CDR3 is TGTGCCAGCAGCCCCGGACAGAGCTATGGCTACACCTTC.